The clone carrying this T cell receptor beta chain was found once. Original analysis: Amplification with reference gene primers provided the estimates of nucleated cell counts. Libraries were prepared by immunoSEQ multiplex PCR; TCRdb keeps only in-frame clonotypes and omits some of them. V and J calls and clone size are copied from that table; D and trimming were computed from the DNA. This sample has 200,000 to 250,000 clones, with around 86% found just once. This record belongs to a study of blood T cell repertoires in COVID-19. Germline CDR1 reads SNHLY; CDR2 reads FYNNEI. With 4 bases removed from V and 0 bases from J, the gap between germline ends came to 10 bases. CDR3 length: 15 amino acids.

The TCR was taken from a woman aged 45-60 years who had recovered from COVID-19. The sample consisted of PBMCs or T cells enriched from blood (not recorded which). The genes are TRBV2 and TRBJ2-4; D is perhaps TRBD2 (6 bases). This CDR3 is CASSGGVAAKNIQYF. The DNA of the CDR3 is TGTGCCAGCAGTGGGGGGGTCGCAGCCAAAAACATTCAGTACTTC.